Following are 12 T cell receptor beta chains from one sample sequenced in a study of blood T cell repertoires in COVID-19. This table comes from immunoSEQ multiplex PCR, and its TCRdb copy is limited to in-frame clones, with some not included. The table includes approximately 180,000 clones, 80% to 90% detected once. The sequencing sample was made of peripheral blood. The source of these receptors is a man aged 55 to 70 with acute or convalescent COVID-19.

This clone was observed a single time. The genes are TRBV6-5 and TRBJ1-5; possible D gene TRBD1, 5 bases. Germline V CDR1 and CDR2: MNHEY, SVGAGI. Trimming took 6 bases from V and 0 from J, leaving 9 bases between them. The CDR3 has 14 amino acids. DNA of the CDR3: TGTGCCAGCAGCTCTGACAGTAGCAATCAGCCCCAGCATTTT. Translated, it gives CASSSDSSNQPQHF.

This sequence joins TRBV5-1 and TRBJ1-2; TRBD1 matches 8 bases. V shed 3 bases and J 1 base; nucleotides not matched to a gene: 11. In germline, CDR1 is SGHRS, CDR2 YFSETQ. The CDR3 sequence is 17 residues long. The CDR3 is CASSWGTGNQRNYGYTF. The CDR3 DNA sequence: TGCGCCAGCAGCTGGGGGACAGGTAACCAACGTAACTATGGCTACACCTTC.

The V gene is TRBV12-3 or TRBV12-4, the J gene TRBJ1-2; weak D call: TRBD1 (5 bases). The CDR3 length is 12 residues. With 5 bases removed from V and 6 bases from J, the gap between germline ends came to 10 bases. The CDR3 sequence is CASSLTGDGYTF. CDR3 in DNA: TGTGCCAGCAGTCTAACAGGTGATGGCTACACCTTC.

The V and J genes are TRBV18 and TRBJ1-1; D not certain. V lost 0 bases, J lost 3 bases, and 5 bases lay in between. This CDR3 is built from 13 residues. Per the germline V gene, CDR1 is KGHSH and CDR2 is LQKENI. The CDR3 protein is CASSPPGHTEAFF. The DNA for the CDR3 is TGTGCCAGCTCACCACCGGGCCACACTGAAGCTTTCTTT.

In nucleotides, the CDR3 is TGTGCCAGCAGCCAGAAACTAGCGGACCCCTCCTACAATGAGCAGTTCTTC. Its protein is CASSQKLADPSYNEQFF. This rearrangement joins TRBV21-1 to TRBJ2-1; TRBD2, as called in the table, went unchecked against the DNA. TRBV21-1 is an annotated pseudogene. The CDR3 is made up of 17 amino acids.

The chain joins TRBV7-2 to TRBJ2-1, with 8 bases matching TRBD2. J was trimmed by 9 bases and V by 2 bases; bases with no gene match: 12. The CDR3 sequence is 16 residues long. In germline, CDR1 is SGHTA, CDR2 FQGNSA. The DNA of the CDR3 is TGTGCCAGCAGCTTATCTTTAGCGGGATCTGGGAGTGAGCAGTTCTTC. It translates to CASSLSLAGSGSEQFF.

The gene calls are TRBV19 and TRBJ1-5, with D perhaps matching TRBD1 (6 bases). Deletions cut 7 bases from V and 2 bases from J, with 9 bases between. Germline CDR1 LNHDA, CDR2 SQIVND (reference sequence). The CDR3 loop spans 13 amino acids. CDR3 region: CASTGGRNQPQHF. CDR3 DNA sequence: TGTGCCAGTACTGGGGGCCGCAATCAGCCCCAGCATTTT.

This chain uses TRBV5-6 with TRBJ2-7; 9 nucleotides match TRBD1. The CDR3 contains 15 residues. Germline values: CDR1 SGHDT, CDR2 YYEEEE. V trimming: 4 bases; J trimming: 2 bases; junction bases outside the gene matches: 7. The CDR3 loop is CASSKTGTGTYEQYF. In nucleotides, the CDR3 is TGTGCCAGCAGCAAAACCGGGACAGGGACCTACGAGCAGTACTTC.

The chain employs TRBV7-2 and TRBJ2-3, with 10 bases aligning to TRBD2. The CDR3 contains 16 residues. Trimming at V came to 3 bases and at J to 0 bases, leaving 3 bases not matched to a gene. Germline V CDR1 and CDR2: SGHTA, FQGNSA. The CDR3 nucleotides read TGTGCCAGCAGCTTTACTAGCGGGACTAGCACAGATACGCAGTATTTT. This sequence encodes CASSFTSGTSTDTQYF.

This chain uses TRBV5-1 with TRBJ2-7; 8 bases align to TRBD2. CDR1 and CDR2 (germline): SGHRS, YFSETQ. The length of the CDR3 is 16 residues. The ends lost 0 bases at V and 7 bases at J; junction bases unmatched: 12. This CDR3 is CASSLAWGSGKGEQYF. The CDR3 DNA sequence: TGCGCCAGCAGCTTGGCCTGGGGTAGCGGGAAGGGGGAGCAGTACTTC.

V usage is TRBV2 and J usage is TRBJ2-2, with TRBD2 matching 10 bases. Germline values: CDR1 SNHLY, CDR2 FYNNEI. V was pared by 8 bases and J by 7 bases, with 16 bases of the junction left unmatched. This CDR3 is built from 17 residues. The CDR3 bases are TGTGCCAGCGTATTGACATATCGGGGACTAGCGTTCGGGGAGCTGTTTTTT. As protein: CASVLTYRGLAFGELFF.

The chain carries TRBV7-2 and TRBJ2-7; maybe TRBD1 (5 bases). This CDR3 contains 13 residues. V was clipped by 5 bases and J by 1 base, with 9 bases between them. Looked up from germline, CDR1 is SGHTA and CDR2 is FQGNSA. The CDR3 coding sequence is TGTGCCAGCAGCGTACAGGTATCCTACGAGCAGTACTTC. Its protein is CASSVQVSYEQYF. The full variable domain, rest sourced from reference TRBV7-2 and TRBJ2-7, is GAGVSQSPSNKVTEKGKDVELRCDPISGHTALYWYRQSLGQGLEFLIYFQGNSAPDKSGLPSDRFSAERTGGSVSTLTIQRTQQEDSAVYLCASSVQVSYEQYFGPGTRLTVT.